These 12 T cell receptor beta chains were all obtained from the same sample, sequenced in a study of blood T cells in healthy people across ages. Primers used in a second PCR of about 7 to 12 cycles were a sample-barcoded 5' primer and a J-beta primer mix. TCRdb called the 5' RACE reads again in MiXCR, with one record for every CDR3 protein. The table includes about 800,000 distinct CDR3 sequences, roughly 64% detected once. The material sequenced was blood. Every receptor here comes from a man aged 30 to 45 in good health.

V and J are TRBV20-1 and TRBJ2-3; 10 bases agree with TRBD2. The CDR3 totals 16 residues. The trim removed 6 bases at V and 5 bases at J, leaving 14 bases unmatched. CDR1 is DFQATT and CDR2 is SNEGSKA in the germline V gene (reference sequence). CDR3 sequence: CSAGGLAGVFGDTQYF. As DNA, the CDR3 is TGCAGTGCCGGAGGCCTAGCGGGGGTTTTTGGAGATACGCAGTATTTT.

The chain joins TRBV5-4 to TRBJ2-4; 7 bases match TRBD2. With V trimmed by 0 bases and J by 6 bases, 6 bases remained unmatched. The CDR3 runs 15 residues. Germline V gene sequence: CDR1 SGHNT, CDR2 YYREEE (reference sequence). CDR3 nucleotides: TGTGCCAGCAGCTTGGAGAGGGAGGGTAGAAACATTCAGTACTTC. Translation gives CASSLEREGRNIQYF.

The rearrangement links TRBV27 to TRBJ2-1; D is perhaps TRBD1 (6 bases). The CDR3 totals 12 residues. Germline lookup yields CDR1 MNHEY and CDR2 SMNVEV (reference sequence). The V and J ends lost 9 bases and 6 bases respectively, with 12 bases between them. CDR3 coding DNA: TGTGCCAGTGGGGGCAGACTCAATGAGCAGTTCTTC. Protein product: CASGGRLNEQFF.

This chain connects TRBV4-2 to TRBJ2-1; TRBD1 aligns across 10 bases. The CDR3 runs to 16 residues. Germline assignment: CDR1 LGHNA and CDR2 YNFKEQ. Losses at the gene ends were 1 base for V and 6 bases for J; bases not matched to a gene: 6. The CDR3: CASSQVGGQGINEQFF. The CDR3, as DNA: TGTGCCAGCAGCCAAGTGGGGGGACAGGGGATCAATGAGCAGTTCTTC.

The chain employs TRBV6-2 or TRBV6-3 and TRBJ2-5; D unclear. Germline CDR1 MNHEY, CDR2 SVGEGT. CDR3 length equals 12 residues. Trimming stripped 7 bases from V and 3 bases from J, with 9 bases between. The CDR3 loop reads CASTRTEETQYF. In nucleotides, the CDR3 is TGTGCCAGCACCCGCACGGAAGAGACCCAGTACTTC.

This clonotype occurred a few times. V usage is TRBV7-9 and J usage is TRBJ1-2; 7 bases match TRBD1. V trimming: 2 bases; J trimming: 2 bases; junction bases outside the gene matches: 8. The CDR3 has 16 amino acids. Germline V gene data show CDR1 as SEHNR and CDR2 as FQNEAQ (reference sequence). CDR3 residues: CASSLITGQVNYGYTF. CDR3 nucleotides: TGTGCCAGCAGCTTAATAACAGGACAGGTCAACTATGGCTACACCTTC.

The rearrangement uses TRBV29-1 and TRBJ1-5; D unclear. V gave up 7 bases and J gave up 0 bases, with 16 bases separating them. CDR1 and CDR2 (germline): SQVTM, ANQGSEA. There are 15 residues in the CDR3. In nucleotides, the CDR3 is TGCAGCGCCTTTACCCGTTCAGATAGCAATCAGCCCCAGCATTTT. Its protein is CSAFTRSDSNQPQHF. The complete variable domain, with remaining parts taken from reference TRBV29-1 and TRBJ1-5, reads SAVISQKPSRDICQRGTSLTIQCQVDSQVTMMFWYRQQPGQSLTLIATANQGSEATYESGFVIDKFPISRPNLTFSTLTVSNMSPEDSSIYLCSAFTRSDSNQPQHFGDGTRLSIL.

A few counts support this clonotype. This chain connects TRBV12-3 or TRBV12-4 to TRBJ2-3; tentative D call: TRBD2 (5 bases). The CDR3 consists of 14 residues. With 6 bases removed from V and 5 bases from J, the gap between germline ends came to 15 bases. The CDR3 DNA sequence: TGTGCCAGCAGGTTCAGAGGGAGAGGAGATACGCAGTATTTT. Translating gives CASRFRGRGDTQYF.

The chain recombines TRBV29-1 with TRBJ2-3; unclear D gene. Germline V gene sequence: CDR1 SQVTM, CDR2 ANQGSEA. The germline V and J ends were trimmed by 4 bases and 4 bases, with 15 bases remaining between them. The CDR3 spans 14 residues. The CDR3 loop is CSVGMAPSPDTQYF. The DNA for the CDR3 is TGCAGCGTTGGAATGGCCCCTTCCCCAGATACGCAGTATTTT.

This clonotype was seen a handful of times. The chain recombines TRBV29-1 with TRBJ2-7; 8 bases agree with TRBD2. CDR1 and CDR2 from the germline V gene are SQVTM and ANQGSEA. The CDR3 consists of 15 residues. V lost 5 bases to trimming and J lost 7 bases; unmatched junction nucleotides: 16. CDR3 sequence: CSVPTSASSYNEQYF. The CDR3, as DNA: TGCAGCGTTCCGACTAGCGCGAGCTCCTACAATGAGCAGTACTTC.

The rearrangement uses TRBV4-3 and TRBJ2-1, with D unresolved. Trimming removed 2 bases at V and 1 base at J, with 12 bases between. CDR1 and CDR2 from the germline V gene are LGHNA and YSLEER. CDR3 length equals 16 residues. CDR3 in amino acids: CASSQYRENSYNEQFF. CDR3 nucleotide sequence: TGCGCCAGCAGCCAATATAGGGAAAATTCCTACAATGAGCAGTTCTTC.

The chain links TRBV12-3 or TRBV12-4 to TRBJ2-6; 10 positions agree with TRBD1. This CDR3 has 15 residues. The junction had 9 bases not matched to a gene; V was cut back by 6 bases and J by 10 bases. The CDR3: CASRTLGQGDNVLTF. The CDR3 DNA follows: TGTGCCAGCAGAACTTTAGGACAGGGGGATAACGTCCTGACTTTC.